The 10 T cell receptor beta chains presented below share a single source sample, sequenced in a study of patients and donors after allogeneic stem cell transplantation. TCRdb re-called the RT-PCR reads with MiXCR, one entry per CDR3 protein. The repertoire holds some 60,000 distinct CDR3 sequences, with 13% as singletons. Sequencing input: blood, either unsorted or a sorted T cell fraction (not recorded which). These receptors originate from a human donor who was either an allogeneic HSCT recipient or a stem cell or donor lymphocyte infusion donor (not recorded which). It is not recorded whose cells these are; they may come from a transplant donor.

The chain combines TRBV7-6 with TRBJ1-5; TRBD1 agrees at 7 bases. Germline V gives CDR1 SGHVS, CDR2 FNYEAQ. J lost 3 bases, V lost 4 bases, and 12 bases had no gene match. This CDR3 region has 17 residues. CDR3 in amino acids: CASSSQDGTALNQPQHF. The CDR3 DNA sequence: TGTGCCAGCAGCTCACAAGACGGGACAGCTCTCAATCAGCCCCAGCATTTT.

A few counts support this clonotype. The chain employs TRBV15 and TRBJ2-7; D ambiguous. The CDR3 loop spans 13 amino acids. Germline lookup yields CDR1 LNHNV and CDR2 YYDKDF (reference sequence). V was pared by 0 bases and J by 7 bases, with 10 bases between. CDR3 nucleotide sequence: TGTGCCACCAGCAGAGATCGGGCTTCAGAGCAGTACTTC. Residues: CATSRDRASEQYF.

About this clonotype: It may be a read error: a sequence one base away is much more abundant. CDR3: CATSISEGTMNTEAFF. CDR3 nucleotide sequence: TGTGCCACCAGCATATCGGAGGGGACGATGAACACTGAAGCTTTCTTT. The V gene is TRBV15, the J gene TRBJ1-1; possible D gene TRBD1, 5 bases. The CDR3 is made up of 16 amino acids. The V end lost 4 bases, the J end lost 0 bases, and 15 bases lay between the germline ends. Germline CDR1 and CDR2: LNHNV and YYDKDF (reference sequence). The entire variable domain, with the rest obtained from reference TRBV15 and TRBJ1-1, is as follows: DAMVIQNPRYQVTQFGKPVTLSCSQTLNHNVMYWYQQKSSQAPKLLFHYYDKDFNNEADTPDNFQSRRPNTSFCFLDIRSPGLGDTAMYLCATSISEGTMNTEAFFGQGTRLTVV.

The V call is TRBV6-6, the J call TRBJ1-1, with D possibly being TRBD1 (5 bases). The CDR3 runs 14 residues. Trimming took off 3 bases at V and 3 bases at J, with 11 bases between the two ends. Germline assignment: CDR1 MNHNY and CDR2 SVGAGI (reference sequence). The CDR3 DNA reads TGTGCCAGCAGTTATAACCCCAGGGACACTGAAGCTTTCTTT. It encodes CASSYNPRDTEAFF.

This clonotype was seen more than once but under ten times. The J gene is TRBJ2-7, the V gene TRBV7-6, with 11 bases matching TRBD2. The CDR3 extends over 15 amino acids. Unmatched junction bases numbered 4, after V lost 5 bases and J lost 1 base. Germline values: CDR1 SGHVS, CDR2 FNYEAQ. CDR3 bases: TGTGCCAGCAGCGCCGGGACTAGCGGATCCTACGAGCAGTACTTC. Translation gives CASSAGTSGSYEQYF.

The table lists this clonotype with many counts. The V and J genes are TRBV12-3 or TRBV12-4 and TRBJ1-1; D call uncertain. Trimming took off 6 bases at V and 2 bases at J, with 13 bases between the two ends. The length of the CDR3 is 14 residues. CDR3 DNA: TGTGCCAGCAGCGCCAGAAATCGTAACACTGAAGCTTTCTTT. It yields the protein CASSARNRNTEAFF.

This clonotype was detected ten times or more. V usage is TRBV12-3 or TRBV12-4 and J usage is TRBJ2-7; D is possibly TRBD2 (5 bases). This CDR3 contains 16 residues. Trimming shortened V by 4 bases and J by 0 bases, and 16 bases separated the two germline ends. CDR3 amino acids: CASSSQAVHLSYEQYF. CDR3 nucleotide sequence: TGTGCCAGCAGTTCCCAAGCGGTCCATCTCTCCTACGAGCAGTACTTC.

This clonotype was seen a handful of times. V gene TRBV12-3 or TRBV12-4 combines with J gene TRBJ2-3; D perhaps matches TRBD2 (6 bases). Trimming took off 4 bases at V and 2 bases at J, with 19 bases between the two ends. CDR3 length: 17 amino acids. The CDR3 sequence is CASSSPLADMNTDTQYF. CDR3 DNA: TGTGCCAGCAGTTCCCCACTAGCAGACATGAACACAGATACGCAGTATTTT.

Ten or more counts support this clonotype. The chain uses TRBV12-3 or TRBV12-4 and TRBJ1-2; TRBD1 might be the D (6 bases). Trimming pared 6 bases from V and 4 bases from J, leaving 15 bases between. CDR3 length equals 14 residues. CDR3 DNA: TGTGCCAGCAGATTAACCGGGACAACCTATGGCTACACCTTC. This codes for CASRLTGTTYGYTF.

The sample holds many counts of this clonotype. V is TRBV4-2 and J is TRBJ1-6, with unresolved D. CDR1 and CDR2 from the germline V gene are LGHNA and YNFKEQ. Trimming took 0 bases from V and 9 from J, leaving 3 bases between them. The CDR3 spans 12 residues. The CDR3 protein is CASSQDFSPLHF. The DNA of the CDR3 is TGTGCCAGCAGCCAAGATTTTTCACCCCTCCACTTT.